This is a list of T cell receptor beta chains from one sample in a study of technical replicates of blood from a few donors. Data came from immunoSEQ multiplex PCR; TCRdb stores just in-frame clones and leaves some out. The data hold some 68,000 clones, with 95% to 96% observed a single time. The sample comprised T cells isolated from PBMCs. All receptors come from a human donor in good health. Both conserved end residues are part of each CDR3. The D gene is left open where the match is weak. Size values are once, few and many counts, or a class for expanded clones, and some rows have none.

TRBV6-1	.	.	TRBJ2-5	CASSEALTGIETQYF	TGTGCCAGCAGTGAAGCCCTAACAGGGATAGAGACCCAGTACTTC
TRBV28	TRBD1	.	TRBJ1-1	CASSRGGTAEAFF	TGTGCCAGCAGCCGAGGGGGCACCGCTGAAGCTTTCTTT
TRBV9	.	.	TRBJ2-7	CASSVEPDTNYEQYF	TGTGCCAGCAGCGTAGAACCCGACACGAACTACGAGCAGTACTTC
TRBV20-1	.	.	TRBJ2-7	CSANSVYEQYF	TGCAGTGCTAATTCAGTATACGAGCAGTACTTC
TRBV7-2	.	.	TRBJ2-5	CASSQTRAETQYF	TGTGCCAGCAGCCAGACTAGAGCAGAGACCCAGTACTTC
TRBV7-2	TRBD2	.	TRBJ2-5	CASRPSGAQETQYF	TGTGCCAGCAGGCCAAGCGGGGCTCAAGAGACCCAGTACTTC
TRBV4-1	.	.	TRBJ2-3	CASSLFSTLRTDTQYF	TGCGCCAGCAGCCTGTTCTCAACTCTCCGAACAGATACGCAGTATTTT
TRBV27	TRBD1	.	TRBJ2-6	CASSSPAGGISGANVLTF	TGTGCCAGCAGTTCCCCCGCAGGGGGCATCTCTGGGGCCAACGTCCTGACTTTC
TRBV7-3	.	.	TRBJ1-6	CASSFGSGDSPLHF	TGTGCCAGCAGCTTCGGATCGGGGGATTCACCCCTCCACTTT
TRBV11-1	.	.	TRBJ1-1	CASSLFRGLSTEAFF	TGTGCCAGCAGCTTATTCCGGGGACTGTCTACTGAAGCTTTCTTT
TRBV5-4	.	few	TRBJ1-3	CASSLGQPSGNTIYF	TGTGCCAGCAGCTTGGGACAGCCCTCTGGAAACACCATATATTTT
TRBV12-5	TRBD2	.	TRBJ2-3	CASGLVLAGGPDTQYF	TGTGCTAGTGGTTTGGTATTAGCGGGGGGGCCAGATACGCAGTATTTT
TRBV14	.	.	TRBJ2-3	CASSQGYRGTDTQYF	TGTGCCAGCAGCCAAGGGTATAGAGGGACAGATACGCAGTATTTT
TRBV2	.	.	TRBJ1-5	CASSDRSGPGQPQHF	TGTGCCAGCAGTGATAGGTCAGGGCCGGGTCAGCCCCAGCATTTT
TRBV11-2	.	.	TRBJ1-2	CASSLPPARDGYTF	TGTGCCAGCAGCTTACCCCCAGCCAGGGATGGCTACACCTTC
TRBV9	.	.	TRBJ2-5	CASSVESGLYQETQYF	TGTGCCAGCAGCGTAGAATCGGGATTATACCAAGAGACCCAGTACTTC